This T cell receptor (beta chain) was captured in a study of STAT3 mutations in large granular lymphocyte leukemia. The overall study: Canonical activating STAT3 mutations were detected in roughly half of the longitudinally sequenced T-LGLL patients. Approximately 40% of treated T-LGLL patients showed hematologic response to immunosuppression. Overall study findings and caveats: In 6 of 18 patients, new TCR clonotypes emerged after therapy. In T-cell large granular lymphocyte leukemia, about half of patients showed multiple immunodominant subclonotypes. Samples missed the first appearance of the clone.

On this clone itself: Its antigen is undetermined.

Sequencing used immunoSEQ multiplex PCR; TCRdb keeps in-frame clones, though not all of them. The repertoire consists of 10,000 to 15,000 clones, with approximately 85% occurring once and the leading ten covering around 12%. The CDR3 totals 14 residues. Germline values: CDR1 SNHLY, CDR2 FYNNEI. The V gene end was trimmed by 5 bases and the J gene end by 7 bases; junction bases not matched to a gene: 3. The chain uses TRBV2 and TRBJ2-7; the match to TRBD2 covers 15 bases. The TCR originated in a human donor with T large granular lymphocyte leukemia. Some clones in this sample may be carry-over from other donors' samples. The source material was PBMCs. The CDR3 is CASSWTSGRGEQYF. CDR3 DNA: TGTGCCAGCAGTTGGACTAGCGGGAGGGGTGAGCAGTACTTC.